This TCR beta chain was recorded in a study of T-cell reconstitution after alpha-beta-depleted transplantation in children. In this sample, this clonotype turned up a few times. Unique molecular identifiers were incorporated into the prepared TCRbeta library. TCRdb recomputed calls from the PCR reads with MiXCR, one row per CDR3 protein. The sample consists of about 440,000 distinct CDR3 sequences, 43% of them appearing once. CDR1 is SQVTM, CDR2 ANQGSEA, per germline. The CDR3 has 13 amino acids. V trimming: 6 bases; J trimming: 4 bases; junction bases outside the gene matches: 8. Specimen: PBMCs, collected before TCRalphabeta/CD19-depleted stem cell transplant. This sequence originates from a girl aged 2 to 10 with aplastic anemia, due to receive a stem cell transplant. The chain couples TRBV29-1 to TRBJ2-7, with 8 bases fitting TRBD2. The CDR3 nucleotides are TGCAGCGTCAGCGGGAGTCAAATTTACGAGCAGTACTTC. Translated, it gives CSVSGSQIYEQYF.